These 5 T cell receptor beta chains share one sample of origin, sequenced in a study of Tregs in tolerant kidney transplant recipients. Profiled with immunoSEQ multiplex PCR; TCRdb holds only in-frame clones, not every one. Its clone listing holds 31,000 or so clones. The source was CD8+ T cells from blood, collected before the transplant. These receptor sequences come from a human donor who received a combined kidney and bone marrow transplant.

Turning to this clone: Coverage ceases 3 residues before the CDR3 finishes, and the germline J gene fills in the end. This chain connects TRBV30 to TRBJ1-6; 8 bases map to TRBD1. The length of the CDR3 is 14 residues. The junction had 10 bases not matched to a gene; V was cut back by 5 bases and J by 10 bases. Germline assignment: CDR1 GTSNPN and CDR2 SVGIG (reference sequence). Here the CDR3 reads CAWGVWAGGSPLHF. The sequenced CDR3 bases are TGTGCCTGGGGAGTTTGGGCAGGGGGCTCACCC.

As regards this clone: The read is 3 residues too short to cover the CDR3 end, so that end is filled in from the germline J gene. The chain has TRBV16 and TRBJ1-6; weak D call: TRBD1 (5 bases). Trimming shortened V by 0 bases and J by 8 bases, and 11 bases separated the two germline ends. CDR1 is KGHSY and CDR2 is FQNENV in the germline V gene. The CDR3 is made up of 15 amino acids. The CDR3 sequence: CASSQSSQGDSPLHF. The CDR3 bases that were read are TGTGCCAGCAGCCAATCGTCCCAGGGAGATTCACCC.

On this clone itself: The read finishes 3 residues shy of the CDR3 end, and the germline J gene is used to complete it. The chain joins TRBV30 to TRBJ2-7; 8 bases match TRBD1. The CDR3 loop spans 14 amino acids. The V and J ends lost 3 bases and 4 bases, in that order; junction bases with no gene match: 8. CDR1 and CDR2 (germline): GTSNPN, SVGIG (reference sequence). CDR3 bases read: TGTGCCTGGAGCCTCGGGACAGGAGTTTACGAG. Protein: CAWSLGTGVYE. The entire CDR3 protein reads CAWSLGTGVYEQYF.

With regard to this clone: Coverage ceases 3 residues before the CDR3 finishes, and the germline J gene fills in the end. The chain links TRBV30 to TRBJ2-1; 7 nucleotides align to TRBD2. Germline-derived CDR1 and CDR2 are GTSNPN and SVGIG (reference sequence). After removal of 2 bases from V and 8 bases from J, the junction contained 9 bases not matched to a gene. CDR3 size: 14 residues. The chain's CDR3 is CAWSKGGGRDEQFF. Partial CDR3 DNA: TGTGCCTGGAGTAAAGGCGGGGGACGGGATGAG.

On this clone itself: Read coverage stops 3 residues before the CDR3 terminus; the germline J gene supplies the remainder. The chain combines TRBV5-6 with TRBJ2-7; D is undetermined. V gave up 1 base and J gave up 0 bases, with 8 bases separating them. Per germline, CDR1 SGHDT and CDR2 YYEEEE. This CDR3 is built from 14 residues. The CDR3 is CASSLYQNSYEQYF. Partial CDR3 DNA: TGTGCCAGCAGCTTGTATCAGAACTCCTACGAG.